This TCR beta chain comes out of a study of cytomegalovirus exposure and HLA in healthy donors. As to this clone: Its matching antigen is unknown.

Vbeta (60) and Jbeta (13) primers were used in the PCR. Method: immunoSEQ multiplex PCR; TCRdb's copy keeps in-frame clones and lacks some. The sample gives some 120,000 clones, roughly four fifths of which show up once; 1.9% is in the top ten. Study results and limitations: TCR beta chain V- and J-gene trimming was linked, in a later analysis, to a missense variant in DCLRE1C. A later analysis found that most CMV-associated TCR beta chains appeared HLA-restricted. Most likely, a cluster of highly shared sequence variants arose as a sequencing artifact.

Germline values: CDR1 LNHDA, CDR2 SQIVND (reference sequence). The CDR3 contains 16 residues. The ends lost 7 bases at V and 1 base at J; junction bases unmatched: 8. Sequencing was carried out using PBMCs. The J gene is TRBJ2-1, the V gene TRBV19, with TRBD1 matching over 9 bases. This clonotype originated in a middle-aged man in good health and CMV-seronegative. CDR3: CASKGDRESSYNEQFF. The CDR3, as DNA: TGTGCCAGTAAGGGGGACAGGGAGAGTTCCTACAATGAGCAGTTCTTC.